The clone carrying this T cell receptor beta chain was seen more than once but under ten times. Its target is unknown. The TCR cDNA carried a universal primer site and UMIs from 5'RACE template switching. TCRdb analysed the 5' RACE reads with MiXCR anew, one entry per CDR3 protein. The sample lists around 340,000 distinct CDR3 sequences, 8.7% occurring once. Germline V lookup: CDR1 SGHRS, CDR2 YFSETQ. V was pared by 4 bases and J by 5 bases, with 15 bases between. The CDR3 consists of 14 residues. This sample stems from a study of T cells after yellow fever vaccination. Study-wide background: For low cell numbers, libraries were made with SMART-Seq v4 Ultra Low Input. Study findings and constraints: Reappearing after the booster were most of the clones from primary vaccination (around 96% CD4, around 88% CD8).

The TCR sequence derives from a man younger than 35 who received the YFV17D yellow fever vaccine. The chain joins TRBV5-1 to TRBJ2-5; D is perhaps TRBD1 or TRBD2 (6 bases each). The starting material was PBMCs, obtained on the day of the first yellow fever vaccination. The CDR3 bases are TGCGCCAGCAGCGACATAGGGGGGTTGGAGACCCAGTACTTC. It specifies CASSDIGGLETQYF.